This entry concerns a single T cell receptor beta chain. The antigen remains undetermined. V trimming: 5 bases; J trimming: 8 bases; junction bases outside the gene matches: 7. This CDR3 spans 14 amino acids. Germline CDR1 reads MNHEY; CDR2 reads SVGAGI. Only in-frame clones appear in the TCRdb table, and some are missing; sequencing was by immunoSEQ multiplex PCR. The profile shows 1.5 million to 1.9 million clones, 98% of them singletons. This specimen belongs to a study of shared clonotypes between healthy human individuals. As for the study in general: The composition of the donors was a couple of women and three men aged 18 to 49. For every donor, three CD4 naive, three CD4 memory, two CD8 naive and one CD8 memory plates were used. Broader study findings: Genetic and exposure-history diversity was limited by the few donors.

V gene TRBV6-5 combines with J gene TRBJ2-3, with 10 bases lining up with TRBD2. The TCR originated in a man between 25 and 39 years old in good health. Sequenced material: naive CD4+ T cells sorted from blood. Subset noted: CD45RA+ positively selected. CDR3 loop: CASSPLAGAGTQYF. In DNA, the CDR3 is TGTGCCAGCAGTCCTCTAGCGGGAGCTGGTACGCAGTATTTT.